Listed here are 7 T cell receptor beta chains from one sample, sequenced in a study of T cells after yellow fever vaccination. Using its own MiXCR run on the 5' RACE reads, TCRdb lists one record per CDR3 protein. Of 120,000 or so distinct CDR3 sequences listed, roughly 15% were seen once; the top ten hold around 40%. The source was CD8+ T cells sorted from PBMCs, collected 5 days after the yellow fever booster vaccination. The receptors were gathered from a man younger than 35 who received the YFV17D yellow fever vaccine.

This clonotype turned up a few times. The CDR3 spells CASSLGDRGSSGANVLTF. The CDR3 DNA is TGTGCCAGCAGCTTAGGCGACAGGGGGAGCTCTGGGGCCAACGTCCTGACTTTC. This sequence joins TRBV7-9 and TRBJ2-6, with 9 bases identical to TRBD1. The J segment lost 0 bases and the V segment lost 1 base, leaving 4 bases of the junction unmatched. Germline CDR1 and CDR2: SEHNR and FQNEAQ (reference sequence). This CDR3 contains 18 residues.

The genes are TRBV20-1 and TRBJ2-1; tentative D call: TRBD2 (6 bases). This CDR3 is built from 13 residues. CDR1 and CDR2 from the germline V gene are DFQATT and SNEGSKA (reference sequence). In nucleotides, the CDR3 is TGCAGCCCTAGTAAGACGGGGGTAAATGAGCAGTTCTTC. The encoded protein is CSPSKTGVNEQFF.

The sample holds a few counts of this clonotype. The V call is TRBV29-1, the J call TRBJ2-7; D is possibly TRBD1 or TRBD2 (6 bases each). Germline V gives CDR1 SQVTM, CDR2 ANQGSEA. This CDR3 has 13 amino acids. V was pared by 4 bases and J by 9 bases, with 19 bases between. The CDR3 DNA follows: TGCAGCGTTGTGGGGGGCGGCGAGATAGGGCAGTACTTC. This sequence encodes CSVVGGGEIGQYF.

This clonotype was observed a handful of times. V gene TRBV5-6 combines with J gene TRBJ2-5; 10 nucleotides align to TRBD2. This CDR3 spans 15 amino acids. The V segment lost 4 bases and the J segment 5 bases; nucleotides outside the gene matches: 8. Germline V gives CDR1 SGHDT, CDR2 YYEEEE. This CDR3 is CASSPSGGAGETQYF. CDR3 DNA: TGTGCCAGCAGCCCAAGCGGGGGGGCCGGCGAGACCCAGTACTTC.

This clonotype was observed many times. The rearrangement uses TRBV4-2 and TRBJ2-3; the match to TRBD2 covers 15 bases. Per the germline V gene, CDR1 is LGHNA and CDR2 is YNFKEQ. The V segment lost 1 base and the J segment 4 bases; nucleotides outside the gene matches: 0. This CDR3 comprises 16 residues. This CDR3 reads CASSQGTSGGADTQYF. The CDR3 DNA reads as TGTGCCAGCAGCCAAGGGACTAGCGGGGGGGCAGATACGCAGTATTTT.

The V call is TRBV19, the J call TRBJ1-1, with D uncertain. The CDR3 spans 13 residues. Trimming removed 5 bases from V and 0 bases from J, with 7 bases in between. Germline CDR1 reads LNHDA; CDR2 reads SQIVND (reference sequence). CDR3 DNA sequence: TGTGCCAGTAGTTGGGGATTGAACACTGAAGCTTTCTTT. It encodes CASSWGLNTEAFF.

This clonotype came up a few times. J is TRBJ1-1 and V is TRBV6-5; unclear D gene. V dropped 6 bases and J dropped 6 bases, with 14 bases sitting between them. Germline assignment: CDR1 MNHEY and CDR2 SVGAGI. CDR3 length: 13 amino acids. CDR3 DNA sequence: TGTGCCAGCAGGGCCGGAGTTAGGGCTGAAGCTTTCTTT. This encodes CASRAGVRAEAFF.